This passage covers 2 T cell receptor beta chains from one sample sequenced in a study of blood T cell repertoires in COVID-19. TCRdb's table, derived via immunoSEQ multiplex PCR, lists solely in-frame clones and lacks some. The profile shows approximately 270,000 clones, 86% of them singletons. Specimen: peripheral blood. These TCRs come from a man aged 35-49 years with active or convalescent COVID-19.

V is TRBV28 and J is TRBJ1-5; perhaps TRBD1 as D (5 bases). There are 14 residues in the CDR3. Germline CDR1 is MDHEN and CDR2 is SYDVKM. Trimming stripped 3 bases from V and 3 bases from J, with 9 bases between. The DNA of the CDR3 is TGTGCCAGCAGTTTTGCAGGGAACAATCAGCCCCAGCATTTT. It specifies CASSFAGNNQPQHF. The full variable domain, completed using reference TRBV28 and TRBJ1-5, is DVKVTQSSRYLVKRTGEKVFLECVQDMDHENMFWYRQDPGLGLRLIYFSYDVKMKEKGDIPEGYSVSREKKERFSLILESASTNQTSMYLCASSFAGNNQPQHFGDGTRLSIL.

The V and J genes are TRBV27 and TRBJ1-1; TRBD1 is a possible D gene (5 bases). The germline V gene encodes CDR1 MNHEY and CDR2 SMNVEV (reference sequence). The CDR3 runs 15 residues. The V gene lost 0 bases and the J gene lost 5 bases, with 13 bases spanning the gap. The chain's CDR3 is CASSLSPKGLTEAFF. CDR3 bases: TGTGCCAGCAGTTTATCACCAAAGGGACTGACTGAAGCTTTCTTT.